The next 9 T cell receptor beta chains were all read from a single sample in a study of blood T cell repertoires in COVID-19. The data were produced by immunoSEQ multiplex PCR, yet TCRdb's version contains in-frame clones alone and is incomplete. The sample has roughly 380,000 clones, over 75% seen once. Sequencing was carried out using peripheral blood. The receptors come from a woman in her thirties or forties with COVID-19, enrolled during active disease.

The chain couples TRBV7-9 to TRBJ2-3; 7 positions agree with TRBD2. J was trimmed by 1 base and V by 5 bases; bases with no gene match: 9. CDR1 is SEHNR and CDR2 is FQNEAQ in the germline V gene (reference sequence). CDR3 size: 16 residues. Written as DNA, the CDR3 is TGTGCCAGCAGCCCCGACCGGGACTACGGCACAGATACGCAGTATTTT. Encoded protein: CASSPDRDYGTDTQYF.

The rearrangement joins TRBV5-5 to TRBJ2-5; possibly TRBD2 for D (6 bases). Trimming pared 2 bases from V and 1 base from J, leaving 9 bases between. CDR1 and CDR2 (germline): SGHKS, YYEKEE (reference sequence). The CDR3 has 14 amino acids. The CDR3: CASSFRGTQETQYF. The DNA of the CDR3 is TGTGCCAGCAGCTTTCGGGGGACCCAAGAGACCCAGTACTTC.

The chain employs TRBV5-1 and TRBJ1-2; weak D call: TRBD1 (5 bases). The V gene's germline CDR1 is SGHRS and CDR2 YFSETQ. This CDR3 has 13 amino acids. V was shortened by 0 bases and J by 8 bases, with 11 bases between the two germline ends. The CDR3: CASSLGAGRGYTF. In nucleotides, the CDR3 is TGCGCCAGCAGCTTGGGCGCGGGGCGAGGCTACACCTTC.

The genes are TRBV7-6 and TRBJ2-1; D may be TRBD1 (5 bases). The CDR3 sequence is 15 residues long. Deletions cut 1 base from V and 8 bases from J, with 15 bases between. Germline V gene lookup returns CDR1 SGHVS and CDR2 FNYEAQ. The CDR3 bases are TGTGCCAGCAGCTTAGGGGGCCCAGGGTTCGATGAGCAGTTCTTC. It specifies CASSLGGPGFDEQFF.

The chain uses TRBV9 and TRBJ1-1; D is unclear. V gave up 4 bases and J gave up 4 bases, with 14 bases separating them. There are 14 residues in the CDR3. CDR1 is SGDLS, CDR2 YYNGEE, per germline. The CDR3, as DNA: TGTGCCAGCAGCCCGCGGGTTGTTAGCACTGAAGCTTTCTTT. Residues: CASSPRVVSTEAFF.

The V gene is TRBV10-3, the J gene TRBJ2-5; tentative D call: TRBD1 (5 bases). Germline V gene sequence: CDR1 ENHRY, CDR2 SYGVKD. This CDR3 comprises 13 residues. The V gene lost 4 bases and the J gene lost 2 bases, with 8 bases spanning the gap. The CDR3 sequence: CAISGTPQETQYF. The CDR3 nucleotides are TGTGCCATCAGTGGGACACCTCAAGAGACCCAGTACTTC.

This sequence joins TRBV29-1 and TRBJ2-7; D is uncertain. The germline gives CDR1 SQVTM, CDR2 ANQGSEA. The CDR3 is made up of 11 amino acids. V lost 4 bases, J lost 5 bases, and 9 bases lay in between. CDR3 in DNA: TGCAGCGTTGCAGGAACTGACGAGCAGTACTTC. As protein: CSVAGTDEQYF.

The rearrangement links TRBV18 to TRBJ2-3; 8 positions agree with TRBD1. This CDR3 contains 15 residues. The ends lost 4 bases at V and 2 bases at J; junction bases unmatched: 5. From germline, CDR1 is KGHSH and CDR2 LQKENI. CDR3 bases: TGTGCCAGCTCACGACAGGGGTATTACACAGATACGCAGTATTTT. Protein: CASSRQGYYTDTQYF.

The rearrangement links TRBV7-6 to TRBJ2-5; 10 bases are shared with TRBD1. The CDR3 covers 16 residues. V trimming: 6 bases; J trimming: 4 bases; junction bases outside the gene matches: 11. Germline loops: CDR1 SGHVS, CDR2 FNYEAQ. The CDR3 sequence is CASSPKTGGQRETQYF. CDR3 DNA sequence: TGTGCCAGCAGTCCGAAGACAGGGGGCCAGAGAGAGACCCAGTACTTC.